Listed here are 8 T cell receptor beta chains from one sample, sequenced in a study of shared clonotypes between healthy human individuals. The data were produced by immunoSEQ multiplex PCR, yet TCRdb's version contains in-frame clones alone and is incomplete. The sample gives around 500,000 clones, 81% of which show up once; 9.5% to 15% is in the top ten. The sequencing input was PBMCs. The receptor set was obtained from a woman aged 40 to 55 in good health. Some clones in this sample may be carry-over from other donors' samples.

This clone was seen a single time. The V call is TRBV5-1, the J call TRBJ2-5; no reliable D call. V dropped 0 bases and J dropped 3 bases, with 6 bases sitting between them. This CDR3 comprises 13 residues. Germline assignment: CDR1 SGHRS and CDR2 YFSETQ. CDR3 region: CASSLVGEETQYF. DNA for the CDR3: TGCGCCAGCAGCTTGGTTGGGGAAGAGACCCAGTACTTC.

The chain combines TRBV7-3 with TRBJ2-1; either TRBD1 or TRBD2 may fit D (5 bases each). CDR1 is SGHTA, CDR2 FQGTGA, per germline. This CDR3 region has 15 residues. Deletions cut 5 bases from V and 4 bases from J, with 15 bases between. DNA of the CDR3: TGTGCCAGCAGCCAGGCCGGGGACCAATACAATGAGCAGTTCTTC. Residues: CASSQAGDQYNEQFF. Complete variable domain (other parts from reference TRBV7-3 and TRBJ2-1): GAGVSQTPSNKVTEKGKYVELRCDPISGHTALYWYRQSLGQGPEFLIYFQGTGAADDSGLPNDRFFAVRPEGSVSTLKIQRTERGDSAVYLCASSQAGDQYNEQFFGPGTRLTVL.

This clone was seen once. The chain carries TRBV1 and TRBJ2-7; the table assigns TRBD2, which was not confirmed against the DNA. TRBV1 corresponds to a pseudogene. The CDR3 consists of 20 residues. The CDR3 nucleotides are TGCACCAGCAGCCAAGGGGACGGGACTAGCGGCCACTCTTTTTCCTACGAGCAGTACTTC. Protein: CTSSQGDGTSGHSFSYEQYF.

The rearrangement uses TRBV29-1 and TRBJ1-2; maybe TRBD1 (5 bases). The germline gives CDR1 SQVTM, CDR2 ANQGSEA. This CDR3 region has 14 residues. Trimming left V 6 bases short and J 4 bases short, with 18 bases between. The CDR3: CSVGGQGQTYGYTF. The CDR3, as DNA: TGCAGCGTCGGGGGTCAGGGCCAGACCTATGGCTACACCTTC.

The gene calls are TRBV28 and TRBJ2-1; D uncertain. V lost 6 bases, J lost 9 bases, and 18 bases lay in between. Germline CDR1 and CDR2: MDHEN and SYDVKM. The CDR3 is 14 residues long. CDR3 loop: CASRSLDLASEQFF. CDR3 DNA: TGTGCCAGCAGGTCCCTTGATCTTGCAAGTGAGCAGTTCTTC.

The chain recombines TRBV5-6 with TRBJ2-3, with 10 bases identical to TRBD1. The CDR3 is 16 residues long. The germline CDR1 and CDR2 sequences are SGHDT and YYEEEE. Unmatched junction bases numbered 6, after V lost 4 bases and J lost 1 base. The CDR3 loop reads CASSPRQGAGTDTQYF. The CDR3 nucleotides read TGTGCCAGCAGCCCGAGACAGGGGGCCGGCACAGATACGCAGTATTTT.

The chain recombines TRBV7-2 with TRBJ1-1, with a weak D call TRBD1 (6 bases). Trimming shortened V by 3 bases and J by 7 bases, and 15 bases separated the two germline ends. Germline V gene lookup returns CDR1 SGHTA and CDR2 FQGNSA. The CDR3 has 14 amino acids. CDR3 nucleotides: TGTGCCAGCAGCTTGTTATGGGACAAAGTTGAAGCTTTCTTT. Amino acid sequence: CASSLLWDKVEAFF.

V usage is TRBV6-5 and J usage is TRBJ1-5; TRBD1 might be the D (6 bases). V gave up 4 bases and J gave up 6 bases, with 10 bases separating them. The CDR3 consists of 13 residues. Germline loops: CDR1 MNHEY, CDR2 SVGAGI. CDR3 region: CASSSNRVQPQHF. The CDR3, as DNA: TGTGCCAGCAGTTCAAACAGGGTTCAGCCCCAGCATTTT.